The following is a TCR beta chain sequence with its context. Its antigen has not been determined. The record has no base qualities; no much larger clone is one base away. This specimen belongs to a study of cytomegalovirus exposure and HLA in healthy donors (dated by TCRdb to about 2017). With respect to the entire study: An earlier analysis of about 530 of the donors reported about 300 Gb of sequence data and 95 million to 130 million unique TCR beta sequences obtained from about 179 million T cells. An early release that covered several hundred HLA-typed donors contained approximately 300 gigabases of sequencing data and about 93 million unique TCR sequences. The genetic ancestry cluster associated with self-reported Caucasian donors included 70% to 85% of the roughly 410 genotyped donors. The study was designed to test whether signatures of past pathogen exposure could be identified by cataloging public T cell receptors. The study used immunosequencing to profile the T cell repertoires of about 670 subjects and linked those repertoires to cytomegalovirus serostatus. In addition to the first cohort of roughly 670 subjects, a separate validation cohort of 100 to 150 different subjects was used. To predict cytomegalovirus infection status, the study combined high-throughput TCR immunosequencing, statistical association of individual TCRs with disease status, and machine learning. To study patterns of TCR occurrence, a later analysis re-analyzed previously published TCR beta repertoires from 600 to 750 donors and added high-resolution HLA genotyping. Rather than using new phenotypic data, the later analysis identified candidate immune exposures from TCR beta sequences and from how often those sequences occurred across donors. In an earlier analysis of roughly 540 of the donors, high-throughput TCR beta sequencing was used to judge whether each TCR beta V gene segment behaved as functional or pseudogenic. Alongside the repertoire data, information on donor age, sex, ethnicity and CMV serostatus was compiled. Genome-wide SNP genotypes for about 65% of the roughly 700 donors were used in a later genetic analysis, which treated that subset as a discovery cohort. All discovery cohort repertoires had been generated on a single sequencing platform. Class I and class II HLA loci were covered by the typing at four-digit resolution. The number of typed donors differed by locus: about 620-640 for A, B, C, DRB1 and DQB1; roughly 510 for DQA1; over 600 for DPA1; and some 430 for DPB1. Roughly 5 DR-DQ haplotypes were handled as single units for association and clustering, since linkage in the cohort was strong. Among over 350 genotyped donors of the cohort, an average of about 240,000 unique TCR beta nucleotide sequences were sequenced per donor, around a sixth of them non-productive.

The cohort comprised fewer than 750 healthy bone marrow donors. All cohort members were sampled while nominally healthy, although unrecorded immune exposures were likely present. The donor tested CMV seronegative and was one of the 352 seronegative cohort members. Every donor gave a peripheral blood sample, and the peripheral blood mononuclear cells from that sample were used for TCR beta sequencing. Genomic DNA was extracted from the blood cell samples with the Qiagen DNeasy Blood Extraction Kit. The protocol used for the library was the immunoSEQ multiplex PCR assay. The multiplex PCR relied on a mix of 60 forward primers for TCR Vbeta segments and 13 reverse primers for TCR Jbeta segments. Amplification of the CDR3 region of rearranged TCR beta genes was performed with a multiplex PCR assay on genomic DNA. Amplified TCR beta libraries were sequenced as 87-base-pair reads on the Illumina HiSeq System. As for the original processing: A later analysis tallied around 87 million unique TCR beta chains across the 666 repertoires, and around 9.9 million of those chains were shared by two or more donors. Raw reads were error-corrected and collapsed into unique sequences with a nearest-neighbor algorithm that merged closely related sequences to remove PCR and sequencing errors. V, D and J gene segments were assigned by aligning CDR3 sequences to IMGT reference sequences. Each retained sequence needed at least a six-nucleotide match to both a V gene segment and a J gene segment. Rearrangements were classified as productive when the CDR3 lacked stop codons and remained in frame with V and J, and all other rearrangements were classified as non-productive. Following IMGT convention, CDR3 was defined as the stretch from the second conserved V-encoded cysteine to the conserved J-encoded phenylalanine. Sequences without an unambiguous match to a single V gene segment were excluded from the earlier analysis of 450 to 750 of the donors. In an earlier analysis of 500 to 750 of the donors, V segments were called functional above 56.7% productive rearrangements and were called segregating when the between-donor standard deviation exceeded 5%. A statistical classification framework was built to diagnose cytomegalovirus status from the catalog of TCR beta chain sequences. A later analysis assigned V and J genes by comparing TCR nucleotide sequences with IMGT/GENE-DB human TR gene sequences. In a later analysis, CDR3 sequences and most-parsimonious VDJ recombination scenarios were assigned using the TCRdist pipeline. In a later analysis, each TCR beta chain was defined by its CDR3 amino acid sequence together with its V-gene family, and reads lacking a unique V-gene family were excluded. To address suspected cross-contamination and a sequencing artifact, a later analysis removed roughly 640 highly shared, low-generation-probability nucleotide sequences. In a later analysis, a clonal expansion index for each public chain was calculated from normalized within-repertoire ranks of inferred template counts. In a later analysis, generation probabilities were computed with a VDJ recombination model fitted to out-of-frame rearrangements, and the resulting probabilities were checked against IGoR. Hypergeometric tests were used in a later analysis to score TCR-TCR, TCR-HLA and TCR-CMV co-occurrence, with a repertoire-size bias correction applied to the TCR pairs. In a later analysis, false discovery rates were estimated by permuting HLA or CMV assignments 20 times. In a later analysis, co-occurring TCRs were grouped with DBSCAN, and TCRdist sequence similarity was added when clustering was performed within HLA-allele-positive subsets. Repertoires with fewer than 30,000 or more than 120,000 public chains were left out of co-occurrence clustering, as were five repertoires with anomalous nucleotide sharing. TCRdb took over this immuneACCESS table, retaining in-frame rearrangements with V and J assigned. Such tables are incomplete; in checked studies, under half of the missing clones stem from an unresolved V gene, and the remainder is unexplained. That table is the source of V, J and clone size, and D and trimming were worked out from the DNA. Within this sample are around 230,000 clones, with about 79% of them counted one time only. The ten largest clones capture over 1.5% of the sample.

What the research found in general, with its limitations: A group of highly shared sequence variants was considered likely to be a technical artifact of the sequencing pipeline. A total of fewer than 200 TCR beta chains were listed by the study as associated with cytomegalovirus. Compared with the roughly 670-donor mean, donors in an Asian-associated ancestry cluster had fewer N-insertions in productive TCRs, according to a later genetic analysis. The only immune exposure information available for the cohort was CMV serostatus. According to a later analysis, most CMV-associated TCR beta chains appeared to be HLA-restricted, and the HLA associations seemed to be driven largely by CMV exposure. An association between a missense DCLRE1C variant and V-gene and J-gene trimming of TCR beta chains was found in a later genetic analysis and replicated in an independent cohort. While some public TCRs were present in many individuals, most TCR sequences turned up only very rarely across donors. In a later analysis, HLA-associated TCR beta chains were found to be more clonally expanded and to have lower generation probabilities than equally common non-associated chains. Only TCR beta chains were sequenced in this cohort, and the absence of alpha or paired-chain data limited detectable features. A few of the identified cytomegalovirus-associated TCR beta chains were confirmed in vitro to be specific for cytomegalovirus antigens. In a later analysis, several top co-occurrence clusters were reported to appear linked to parvovirus B19, influenza, CMV and Epstein-Barr virus. In a later analysis, the rate of TCR association differed among HLA loci, with DRB1 alleles having the most associated TCRs and HLA-C alleles having the fewest. Broadly in line with IMGT annotations, most TCR beta V segments showed up in productive rearrangements about 87% or about 30% of the time in an earlier analysis of approximately 600 of the donors. The classifier was reported to diagnose cytomegalovirus status with high specificity and sensitivity in both the original cohort and the validation cohort. It was suggested by the authors that the approach could potentially be generalized to other disease states and immunological phenotypes. The presence/absence analyses assumed that sequencing depth was roughly uniform across donors, and that assumption may not be true. Correlated functional status among segregating V segments might be attributable to linkage disequilibrium, but an unknown experimental factor could not be ruled out. When HLA alleles, especially DR and DQ, strongly co-occurred, TCR associations were difficult to assign to individual alleles. Because counts were too low, about 18 rarely observed V segments, including chromosome 9 orphons, were excluded from the earlier analysis of several hundred of the donors. The 87-base-pair reads could not distinguish some IMGT-functional V segments, including TRBV6-2 and TRBV6-3, so those segments were excluded. A further reported finding was that TCR beta sequences accurately predicted the HLA-A and HLA-B alleles for most subjects in the first cohort. In a later analysis, around 17,000 TCR beta sequences were associated with specific HLA alleles at a false discovery rate of 0.05. Because HLA typing was unavailable for some donors at each locus, only the typed subset was used in association tests.

V loses 10 bases of germline sequence and J loses 0 bases, and the interval between the two ends is 17 bases. The CDR1 and CDR2 encoded by the germline V gene (reference sequence) are LNHDA and SQIVND. The cysteine opens and the phenylalanine closes a CDR3 of 15 amino acids. Only the CDR3 DNA is retained, 45 bases long and in frame from the first base. The source material was PBMCs. The sequence links TRBV19 to TRBJ2-3; the D gene assignment is ambiguous. The clonotype comes from a male donor in good health and CMV-seronegative. CDR3 region: CATSGWRSSTDTQYF. The nucleotide sequence reads as follows: TGTGCCACCTCTGGGTGGCGGAGCAGCACAGATACGCAGTATTTT. Joined to the reference TRBV19 and TRBJ2-3 proteins, this CDR3 gives the full variable domain: DGGITQSPKYLFRKEGQNVTLSCEQNLNHDAMYWYRQDPGQGLRLIYYSQIVNDFQKGDIAEGYSVSREKKESFPLTVTSAQKNPTAFYLCATSGWRSSTDTQYFGPGTRLTVL.